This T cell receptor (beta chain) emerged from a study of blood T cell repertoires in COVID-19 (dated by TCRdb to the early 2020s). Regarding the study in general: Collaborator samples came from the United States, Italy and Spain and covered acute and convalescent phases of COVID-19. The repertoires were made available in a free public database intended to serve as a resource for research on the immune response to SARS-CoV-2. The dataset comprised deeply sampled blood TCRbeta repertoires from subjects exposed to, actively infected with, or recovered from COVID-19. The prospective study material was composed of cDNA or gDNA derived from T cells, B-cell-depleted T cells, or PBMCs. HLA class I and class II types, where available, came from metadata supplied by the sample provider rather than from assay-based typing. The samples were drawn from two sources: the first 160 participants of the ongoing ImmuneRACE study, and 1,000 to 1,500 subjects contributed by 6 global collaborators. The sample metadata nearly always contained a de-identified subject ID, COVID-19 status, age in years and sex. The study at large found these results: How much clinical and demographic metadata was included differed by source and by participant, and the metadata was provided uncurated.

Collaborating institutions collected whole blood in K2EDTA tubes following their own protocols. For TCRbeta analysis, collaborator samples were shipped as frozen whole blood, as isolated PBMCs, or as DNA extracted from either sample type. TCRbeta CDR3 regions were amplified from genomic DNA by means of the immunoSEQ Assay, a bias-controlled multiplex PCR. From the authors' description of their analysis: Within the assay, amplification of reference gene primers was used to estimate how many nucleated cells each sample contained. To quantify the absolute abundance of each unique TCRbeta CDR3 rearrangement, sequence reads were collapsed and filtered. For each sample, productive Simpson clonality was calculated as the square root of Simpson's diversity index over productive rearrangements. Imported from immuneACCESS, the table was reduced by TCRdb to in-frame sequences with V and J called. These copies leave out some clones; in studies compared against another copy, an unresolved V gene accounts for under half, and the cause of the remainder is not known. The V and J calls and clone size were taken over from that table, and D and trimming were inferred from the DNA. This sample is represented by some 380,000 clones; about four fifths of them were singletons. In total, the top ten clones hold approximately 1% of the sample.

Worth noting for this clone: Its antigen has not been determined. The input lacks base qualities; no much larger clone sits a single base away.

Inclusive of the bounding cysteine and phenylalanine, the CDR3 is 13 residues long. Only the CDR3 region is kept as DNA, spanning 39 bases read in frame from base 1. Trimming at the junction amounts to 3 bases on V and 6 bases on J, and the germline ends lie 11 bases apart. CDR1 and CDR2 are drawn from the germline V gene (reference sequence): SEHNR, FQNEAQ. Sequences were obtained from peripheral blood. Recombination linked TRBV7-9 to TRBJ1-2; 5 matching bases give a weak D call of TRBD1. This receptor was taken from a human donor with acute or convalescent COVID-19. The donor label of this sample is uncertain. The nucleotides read TGTGCCAGCAGCTTGATCAGGGAAGATGGCTACACCTTC. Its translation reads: CASSLIREDGYTF.